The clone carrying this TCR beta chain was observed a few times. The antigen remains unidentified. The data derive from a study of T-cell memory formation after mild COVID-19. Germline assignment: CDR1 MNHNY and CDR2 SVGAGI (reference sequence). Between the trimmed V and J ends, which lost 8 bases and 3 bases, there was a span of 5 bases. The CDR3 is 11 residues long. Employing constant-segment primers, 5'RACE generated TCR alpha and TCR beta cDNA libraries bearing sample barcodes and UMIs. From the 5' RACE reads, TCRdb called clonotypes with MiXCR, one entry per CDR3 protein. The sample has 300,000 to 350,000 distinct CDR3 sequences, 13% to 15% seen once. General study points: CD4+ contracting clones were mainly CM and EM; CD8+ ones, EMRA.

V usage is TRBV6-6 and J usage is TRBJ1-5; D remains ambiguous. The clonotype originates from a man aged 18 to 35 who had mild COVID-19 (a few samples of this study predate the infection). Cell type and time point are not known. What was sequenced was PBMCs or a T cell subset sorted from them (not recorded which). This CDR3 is CASCTNQPQHF. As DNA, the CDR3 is TGTGCCAGCTGTACCAATCAGCCCCAGCATTTT.